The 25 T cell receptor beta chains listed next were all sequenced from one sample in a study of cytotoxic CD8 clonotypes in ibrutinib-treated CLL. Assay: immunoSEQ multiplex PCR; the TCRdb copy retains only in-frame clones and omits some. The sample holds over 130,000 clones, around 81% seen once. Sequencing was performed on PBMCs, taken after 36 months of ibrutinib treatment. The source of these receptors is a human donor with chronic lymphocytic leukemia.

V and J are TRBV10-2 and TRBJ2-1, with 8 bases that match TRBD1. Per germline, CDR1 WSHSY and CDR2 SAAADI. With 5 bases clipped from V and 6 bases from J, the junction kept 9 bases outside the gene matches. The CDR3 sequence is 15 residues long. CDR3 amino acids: CASSMIVTGGNEQFF. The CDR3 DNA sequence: TGCGCCAGCAGTATGATTGTAACAGGGGGCAATGAGCAGTTCTTC.

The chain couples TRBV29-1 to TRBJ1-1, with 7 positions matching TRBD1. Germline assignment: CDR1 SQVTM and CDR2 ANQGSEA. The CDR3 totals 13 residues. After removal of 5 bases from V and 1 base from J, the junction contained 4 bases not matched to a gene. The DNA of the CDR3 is TGCAGCGTTATGAGACAGGGGAACACTGAAGCTTTCTTT. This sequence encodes CSVMRQGNTEAFF.

In DNA, the CDR3 is TGTGCCAGCTCACTAGGAATGTTAGGAGGGATCGTTACCTACGAGCAGTACTTC. Amino acids: CASSLGMLGGIVTYEQYF. The chain joins TRBV18 to TRBJ2-7; maybe TRBD2 (6 bases). V was trimmed by 4 bases and J by 2 bases, leaving 24 bases between them. Per the germline V gene, CDR1 is KGHSH and CDR2 is LQKENI. CDR3 length: 18 amino acids.

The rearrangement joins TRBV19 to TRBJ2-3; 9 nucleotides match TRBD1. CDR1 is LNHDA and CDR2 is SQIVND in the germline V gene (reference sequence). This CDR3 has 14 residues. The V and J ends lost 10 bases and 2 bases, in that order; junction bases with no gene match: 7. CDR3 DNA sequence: TGTGCCACCCAGGACAGGGGATTCACAGATACGCAGTATTTT. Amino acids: CATQDRGFTDTQYF.

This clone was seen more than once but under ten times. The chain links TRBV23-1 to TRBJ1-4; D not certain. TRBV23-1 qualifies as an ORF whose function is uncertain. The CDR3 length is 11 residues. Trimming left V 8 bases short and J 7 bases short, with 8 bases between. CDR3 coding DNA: TGCGCCAGCGACTCTAGTGAAAAACTGTTTTTT. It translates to CASDSSEKLFF.

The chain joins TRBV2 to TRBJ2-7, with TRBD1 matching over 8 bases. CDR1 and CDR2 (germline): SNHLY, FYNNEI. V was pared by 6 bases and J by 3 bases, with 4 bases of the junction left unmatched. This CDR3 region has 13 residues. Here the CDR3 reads CASRVGTGYEQYF. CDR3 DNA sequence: TGTGCCAGCAGGGTCGGGACAGGCTACGAGCAGTACTTC.

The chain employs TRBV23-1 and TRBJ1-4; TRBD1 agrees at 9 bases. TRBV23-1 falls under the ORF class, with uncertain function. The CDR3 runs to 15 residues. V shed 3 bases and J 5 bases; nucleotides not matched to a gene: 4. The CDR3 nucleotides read TGCGCCAGCAGTCAGCCACAGGGGGCGAATGAAAAACTGTTTTTT. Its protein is CASSQPQGANEKLFF.

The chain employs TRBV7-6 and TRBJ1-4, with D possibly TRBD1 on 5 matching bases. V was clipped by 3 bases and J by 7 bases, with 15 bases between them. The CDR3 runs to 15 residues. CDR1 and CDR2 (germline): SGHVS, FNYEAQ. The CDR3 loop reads CASSFTGRLGEKLFF. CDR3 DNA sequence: TGTGCCAGCAGCTTCACGGGGCGACTAGGTGAAAAACTGTTTTTT.

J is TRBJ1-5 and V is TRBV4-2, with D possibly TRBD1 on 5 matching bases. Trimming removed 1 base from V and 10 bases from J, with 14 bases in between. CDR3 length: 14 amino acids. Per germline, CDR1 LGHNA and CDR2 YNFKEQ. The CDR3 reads CASSQARTQVPQHF. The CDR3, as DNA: TGTGCCAGCAGCCAAGCGAGGACACAGGTCCCCCAGCATTTT.

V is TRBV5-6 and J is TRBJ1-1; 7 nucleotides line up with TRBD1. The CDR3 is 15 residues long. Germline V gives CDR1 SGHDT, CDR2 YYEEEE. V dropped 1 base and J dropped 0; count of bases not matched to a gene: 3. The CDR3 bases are TGTGCCAGCAGCTTGCCGACAGGGTTGAACACTGAAGCTTTCTTT. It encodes CASSLPTGLNTEAFF.

The DNA of the CDR3 is TGCGCCAGCAGCCAGACTCGGGCAATACGCTACTTC. As protein: CASSQTRAIRYF. The genes are TRBV4-1 and TRBJ2-5; D remains unclear. The germline V gene has CDR1 MGHRA and CDR2 YSYEKL. There are 12 residues in the CDR3. V lost 3 bases, J lost 14 bases, and 16 bases lay in between.

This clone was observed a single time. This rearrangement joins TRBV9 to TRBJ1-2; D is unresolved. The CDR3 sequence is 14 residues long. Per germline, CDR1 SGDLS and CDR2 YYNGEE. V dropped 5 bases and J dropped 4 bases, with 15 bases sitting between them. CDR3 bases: TGTGCCAGCAGTCTCCCCAACGGACCCTATGGCTACACCTTC. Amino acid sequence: CASSLPNGPYGYTF.

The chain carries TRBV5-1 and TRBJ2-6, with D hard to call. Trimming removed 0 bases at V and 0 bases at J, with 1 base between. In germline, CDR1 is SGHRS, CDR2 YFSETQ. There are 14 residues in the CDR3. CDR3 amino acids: CASSLASGANVLTF. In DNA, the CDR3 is TGCGCCAGCAGCTTGGCCTCTGGGGCCAACGTCCTGACTTTC.

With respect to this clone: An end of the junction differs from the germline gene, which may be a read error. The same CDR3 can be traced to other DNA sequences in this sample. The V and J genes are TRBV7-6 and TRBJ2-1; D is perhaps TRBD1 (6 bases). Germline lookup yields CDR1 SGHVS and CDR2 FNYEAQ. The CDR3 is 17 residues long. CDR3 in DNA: TGTGCCAGCAGCCTACGAGTTCAGGGGAAGGGATACAATGAGCAATTCTTC. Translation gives CASSLRVQGKGYNEQFF.

DNA for the CDR3: TGTGCCTGGGATAAGGGACAGGGAGGCATTCAGTACTTC. This translates into CAWDKGQGGIQYF. V is TRBV30 and J is TRBJ2-4; 9 bases line up with TRBD1. The ends lost 5 bases at V and 9 bases at J; junction bases unmatched: 8. The CDR3 contains 13 residues. The germline gives CDR1 GTSNPN, CDR2 SVGIG (reference sequence).

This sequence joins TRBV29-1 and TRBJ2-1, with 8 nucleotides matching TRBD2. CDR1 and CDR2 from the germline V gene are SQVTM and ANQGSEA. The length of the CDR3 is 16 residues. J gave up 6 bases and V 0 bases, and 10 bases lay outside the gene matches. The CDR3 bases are TGCAGCGTTGAAGAGGTGACGGGGGGGCGAGGCAATGAGCAGTTCTTC. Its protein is CSVEEVTGGRGNEQFF.

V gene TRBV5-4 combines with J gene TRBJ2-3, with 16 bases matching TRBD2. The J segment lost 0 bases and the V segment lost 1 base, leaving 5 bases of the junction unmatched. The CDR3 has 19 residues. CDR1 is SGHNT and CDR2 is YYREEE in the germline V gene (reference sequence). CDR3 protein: CASSLMGLAGGGSTDTQYF. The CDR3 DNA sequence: TGTGCCAGCAGCTTGATGGGACTAGCGGGAGGGGGCAGCACAGATACGCAGTATTTT.

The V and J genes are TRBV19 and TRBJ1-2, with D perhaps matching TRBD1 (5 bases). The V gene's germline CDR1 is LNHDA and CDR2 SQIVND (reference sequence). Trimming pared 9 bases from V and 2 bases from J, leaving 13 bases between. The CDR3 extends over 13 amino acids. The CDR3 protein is CASSRSGNYGYTF. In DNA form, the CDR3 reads TGTGCCAGCTCTAGGTCAGGGAACTATGGCTACACCTTC.

This CDR3 reads CASSSYPRGDEQYF. The CDR3 coding sequence is TGTGCCAGCAGCTCTTACCCGCGGGGCGACGAGCAGTACTTC. The chain employs TRBV7-9 and TRBJ2-7, with TRBD2 as a possible D gene (6 bases). V was shortened by 4 bases and J by 5 bases, with 15 bases between the two germline ends. CDR1 is SEHNR and CDR2 is FQNEAQ in the germline V gene (reference sequence). This CDR3 is 14 amino acids long.

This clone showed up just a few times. CDR3 sequence reads: CASSYMGGRSYEQYF. CDR3 bases: TGTGCCAGCAGTTACATGGGCGGGAGATCATACGAGCAGTACTTC. V gene TRBV6-6 combines with J gene TRBJ2-7, with TRBD2 identical over 7 bases. The CDR3 length is 15 residues. J lost 4 bases, V lost 2 bases, and 8 bases had no gene match. Germline values: CDR1 MNHNY, CDR2 SVGAGI (reference sequence).

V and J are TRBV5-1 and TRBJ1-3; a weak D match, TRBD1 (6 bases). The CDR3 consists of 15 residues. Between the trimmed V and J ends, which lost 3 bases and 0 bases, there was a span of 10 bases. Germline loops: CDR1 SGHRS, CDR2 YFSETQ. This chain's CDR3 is CASSSPTGSGNTIYF. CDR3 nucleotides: TGCGCCAGCAGCTCGCCGACAGGCTCTGGAAACACCATATATTTT. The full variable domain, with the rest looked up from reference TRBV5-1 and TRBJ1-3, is KAGVTQTPRYLIKTRGQQVTLSCSPISGHRSVSWYQQTPGQGLQFLFEYFSETQRNKGNFPGRFSGRQFSNSRSEMNVSTLELGDSALYLCASSSPTGSGNTIYFGEGSWLTVV.

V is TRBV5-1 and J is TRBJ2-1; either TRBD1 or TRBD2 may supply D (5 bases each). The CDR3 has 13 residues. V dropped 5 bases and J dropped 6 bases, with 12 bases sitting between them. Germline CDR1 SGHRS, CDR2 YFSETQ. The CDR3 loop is CASRSGAPNEQFF. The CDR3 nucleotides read TGCGCCAGCAGATCCGGGGCCCCCAATGAGCAGTTCTTC.

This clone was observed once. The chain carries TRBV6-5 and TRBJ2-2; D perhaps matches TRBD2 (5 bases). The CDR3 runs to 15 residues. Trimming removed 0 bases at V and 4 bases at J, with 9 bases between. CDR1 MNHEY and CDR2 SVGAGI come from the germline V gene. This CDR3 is CASSYSGLSTGELFF. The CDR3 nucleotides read TGTGCCAGCAGTTACTCAGGACTTAGCACCGGGGAGCTGTTTTTT.

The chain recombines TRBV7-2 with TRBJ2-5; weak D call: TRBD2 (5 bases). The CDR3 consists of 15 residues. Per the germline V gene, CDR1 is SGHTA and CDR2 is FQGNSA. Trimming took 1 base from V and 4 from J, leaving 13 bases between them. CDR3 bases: TGTGCCAGCAGCTTAGGTGCTAGCCCTTTAGAGACCCAGTACTTC. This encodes CASSLGASPLETQYF. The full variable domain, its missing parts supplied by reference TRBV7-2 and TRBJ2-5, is GAGVSQSPSNKVTEKGKDVELRCDPISGHTALYWYRQSLGQGLEFLIYFQGNSAPDKSGLPSDRFSAERTGGSVSTLTIQRTQQEDSAVYLCASSLGASPLETQYFGPGTRLLVL.

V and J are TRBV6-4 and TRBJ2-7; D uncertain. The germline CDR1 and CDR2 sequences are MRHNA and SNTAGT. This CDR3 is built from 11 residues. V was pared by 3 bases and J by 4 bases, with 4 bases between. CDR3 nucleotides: TGTGCCAGCAGTGAGTCTTACGAGCAGTACTTC. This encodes CASSESYEQYF.